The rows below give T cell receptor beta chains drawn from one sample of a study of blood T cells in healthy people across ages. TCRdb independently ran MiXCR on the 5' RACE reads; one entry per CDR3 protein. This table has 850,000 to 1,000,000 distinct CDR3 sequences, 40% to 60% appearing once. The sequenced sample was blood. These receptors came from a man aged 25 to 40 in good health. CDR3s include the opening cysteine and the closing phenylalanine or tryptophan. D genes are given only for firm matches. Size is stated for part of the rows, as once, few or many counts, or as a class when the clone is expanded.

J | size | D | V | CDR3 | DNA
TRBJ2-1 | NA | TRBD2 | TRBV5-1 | CASSFVTSGLQEQFF | TGCGCCAGCAGTTTCGTGACTAGCGGCCTTCAGGAGCAGTTCTTC
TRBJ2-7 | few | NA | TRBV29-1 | CSARTENYEQYF | TGCAGCGCTAGGACGGAAAACTACGAGCAGTACTTC
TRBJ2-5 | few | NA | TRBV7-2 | CASSRARTSRQETQYF | TGTGCCAGCAGCCGAGCTCGGACATCACGGCAAGAGACCCAGTACTTC
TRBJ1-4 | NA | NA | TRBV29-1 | CSVSPGGWGEKLFF | TGCAGCGTCTCCCCGGGGGGGTGGGGAGAAAAACTGTTTTTT
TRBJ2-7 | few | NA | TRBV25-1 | CASSGPSSYEQYF | TGTGCCAGCAGTGGGCCCAGCTCCTACGAGCAGTACTTC
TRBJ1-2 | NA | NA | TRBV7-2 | CASSLWGDDGYTF | TGTGCCAGCAGCTTATGGGGAGACGATGGCTACACCTTC
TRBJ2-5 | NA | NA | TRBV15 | CATSMGRETQYF | TGTGCCACCAGCATGGGTCGGGAGACCCAGTACTTC
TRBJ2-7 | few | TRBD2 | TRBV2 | CASRLGLAGNYEQYF | TGTGCCAGCAGGTTGGGACTAGCGGGGAACTACGAGCAGTACTTC
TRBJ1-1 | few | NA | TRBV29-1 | CSVQILNTEAFF | TGCAGCGTGCAGATATTAAACACTGAAGCTTTCTTT
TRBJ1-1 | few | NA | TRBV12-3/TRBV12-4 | CASSLALYNTEAFF | TGTGCCAGCAGTTTAGCGCTCTACAACACTGAAGCTTTCTTT
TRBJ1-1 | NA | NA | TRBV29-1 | CSVPPLGAFF | TGCAGCGTGCCCCCTCTCGGAGCTTTCTTT
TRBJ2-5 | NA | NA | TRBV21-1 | CASPIQNKETQHF | TGTGCCAGCCCTATCCAGAACAAAGAGACCCAGCACTTC
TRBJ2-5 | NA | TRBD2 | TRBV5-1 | CASSLDPGTTETQYF | TGCGCCAGCAGCCTCGATCCCGGGACTACGGAGACCCAGTACTTC
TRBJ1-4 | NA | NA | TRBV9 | CASSPDPGQSEKLFF | TGTGCCAGCAGTCCTGACCCGGGACAAAGTGAAAAACTGTTTTTT
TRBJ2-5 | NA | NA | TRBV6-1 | CASRDGQTQETQYF | TGTGCCAGCAGAGATGGACAGACCCAAGAGACCCAGTACTTC
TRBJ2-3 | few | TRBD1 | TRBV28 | CASSLRTGYTDTQYF | TGTGCCAGCAGTTTACGGACAGGGTACACAGATACGCAGTATTTT
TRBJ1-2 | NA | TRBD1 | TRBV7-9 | CASSLQGAKDGYTF | TGTGCCAGCAGCTTACAGGGGGCGAAGGATGGCTACACCTTC
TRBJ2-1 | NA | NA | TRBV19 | CASTTVNQVYNEQFF | TGTGCCAGTACCACAGTGAATCAGGTCTACAATGAGCAGTTCTTC
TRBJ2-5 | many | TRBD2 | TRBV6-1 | CASSELAGGQETQYF | TGTGCCAGCAGTGAACTAGCGGGGGGGCAAGAGACCCAGTACTTC
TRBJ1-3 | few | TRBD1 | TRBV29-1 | CSVEKGASSGNTIYF | TGCAGCGTTGAAAAGGGGGCTAGCTCTGGAAACACCATATATTTT
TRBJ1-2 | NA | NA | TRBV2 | CASSEHTESYGYTF | TGTGCCAGCAGTGAACACACCGAATCTTATGGCTACACCTTC
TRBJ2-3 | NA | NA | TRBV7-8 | CASSLGPPLPATQYF | TGTGCCAGCAGCCTCGGGCCTCCCCTGCCAGCTACGCAGTATTTT
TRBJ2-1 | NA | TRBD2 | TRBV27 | CASSLSGGRGNEQFF | TGTGCCAGCAGTTTAAGCGGGGGCCGAGGCAATGAGCAGTTCTTC
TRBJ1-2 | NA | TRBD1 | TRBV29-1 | CSVDRDRGNGYTF | TGCAGCGTTGATAGGGACAGGGGTAATGGCTACACCTTC
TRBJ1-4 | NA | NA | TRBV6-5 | CASTRGVQRNEKLFF | TGTGCCAGCACCCGAGGGGTACAACGAAATGAAAAACTGTTTTTT
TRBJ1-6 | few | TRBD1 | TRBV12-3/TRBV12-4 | CASSSRTGFNSPLHF | TGTGCCAGCAGTTCTAGGACAGGGTTTAATTCACCCCTCCACTTT
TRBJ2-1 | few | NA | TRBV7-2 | CASTKHPTTDTYNEQFF | TGTGCCAGCACAAAACACCCAACAACCGATACCTACAATGAGCAGTTCTTC
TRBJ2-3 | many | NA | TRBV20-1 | CSARDGSTDTQYF | TGCAGTGCTAGAGACGGGAGCACAGATACGCAGTATTTT
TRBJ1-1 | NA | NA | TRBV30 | CAWRMPSPMNTEAFF | TGTGCCTGGAGAATGCCCAGTCCCATGAACACTGAAGCTTTCTTT
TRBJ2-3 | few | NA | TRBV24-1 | CATSEWETDTQYF | TGTGCCACCAGTGAATGGGAAACAGATACGCAGTATTTT